The sequence of this T cell receptor (beta chain) was determined in a study of blood T cell repertoires in COVID-19. As handled by the study authors: Counts of nucleated cells, estimated from reference gene primer amplification, were obtained. Measured with immunoSEQ multiplex PCR; TCRdb has only the in-frame clones, and not every one. Clone size and V and J calls were adopted from that table, with D and trimming inferred from the DNA. The sample lists 90,000 to 120,000 clones, 85% to 90% occurring once. Trimming took off 5 bases at V and 4 bases at J, with 14 bases between the two ends. The CDR3 covers 14 residues. Germline CDR1 is MDHEN and CDR2 is SYDVKM. A note on this clone: At the DNA level, this CDR3 is encoded by other sequences in the same sample as well.

Sequenced material: peripheral blood. This TCR was recovered from a human donor in a cohort sampled during active COVID-19. This chain uses TRBV28 with TRBJ1-1; D gene unclear. The CDR3 nucleotides are TGTGCCAGCAGTCCCCCCGGGAAGGCCACTGAAGCTTTCTTT. Protein sequence: CASSPPGKATEAFF.